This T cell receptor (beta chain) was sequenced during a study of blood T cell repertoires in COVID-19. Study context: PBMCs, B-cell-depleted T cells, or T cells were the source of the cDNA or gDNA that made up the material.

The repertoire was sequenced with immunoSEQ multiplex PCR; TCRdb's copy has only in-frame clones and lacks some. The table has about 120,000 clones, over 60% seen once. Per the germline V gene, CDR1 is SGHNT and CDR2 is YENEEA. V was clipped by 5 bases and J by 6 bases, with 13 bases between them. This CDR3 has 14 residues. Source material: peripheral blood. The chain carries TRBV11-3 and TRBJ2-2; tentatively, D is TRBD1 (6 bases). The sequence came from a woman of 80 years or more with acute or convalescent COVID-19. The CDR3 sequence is CASSTIQGAGELFF. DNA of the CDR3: TGTGCCAGCAGCACCATACAGGGTGCCGGGGAGCTGTTTTTT.